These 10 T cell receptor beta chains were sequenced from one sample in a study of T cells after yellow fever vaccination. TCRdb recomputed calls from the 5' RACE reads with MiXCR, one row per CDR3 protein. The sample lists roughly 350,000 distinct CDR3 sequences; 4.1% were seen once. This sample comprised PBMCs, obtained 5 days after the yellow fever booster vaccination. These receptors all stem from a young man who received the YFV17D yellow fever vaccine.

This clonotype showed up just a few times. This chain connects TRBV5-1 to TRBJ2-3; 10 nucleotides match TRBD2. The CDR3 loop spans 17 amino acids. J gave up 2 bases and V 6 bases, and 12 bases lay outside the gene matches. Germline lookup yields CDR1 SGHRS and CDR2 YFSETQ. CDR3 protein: CASIPGYLAGDTDTQYF. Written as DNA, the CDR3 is TGCGCCAGCATCCCCGGGTACCTAGCGGGGGACACAGATACGCAGTATTTT. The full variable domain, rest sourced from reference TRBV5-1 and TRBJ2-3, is KAGVTQTPRYLIKTRGQQVTLSCSPISGHRSVSWYQQTPGQGLQFLFEYFSETQRNKGNFPGRFSGRQFSNSRSEMNVSTLELGDSALYLCASIPGYLAGDTDTQYFGPGTRLTVL.

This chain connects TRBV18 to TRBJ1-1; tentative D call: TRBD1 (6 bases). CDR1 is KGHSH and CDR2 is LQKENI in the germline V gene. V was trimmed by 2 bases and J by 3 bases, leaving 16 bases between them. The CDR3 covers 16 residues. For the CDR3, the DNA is TGTGCCAGCTCACCATCCCAAGGGGGGGGGGACACTGAAGCTTTCTTT. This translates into CASSPSQGGGDTEAFF.

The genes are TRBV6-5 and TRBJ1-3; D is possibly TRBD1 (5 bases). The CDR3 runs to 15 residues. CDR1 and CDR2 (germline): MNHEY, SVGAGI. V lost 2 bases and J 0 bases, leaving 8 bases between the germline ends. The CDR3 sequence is CASSYGGGSGNTIYF. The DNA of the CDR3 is TGTGCCAGCAGTTACGGCGGGGGCTCTGGAAACACCATATATTTT.

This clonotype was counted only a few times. CDR3 DNA: TGTGCCAGCTCACCACCCGGCAGGCCAGAGACCCAGTACTTC. It codes for CASSPPGRPETQYF. The J gene is TRBJ2-5, the V gene TRBV18, with D uncertain. V was cut by 0 bases and J by 4 bases, with 9 bases left in between. This CDR3 is 14 amino acids long. Germline loops: CDR1 KGHSH, CDR2 LQKENI.

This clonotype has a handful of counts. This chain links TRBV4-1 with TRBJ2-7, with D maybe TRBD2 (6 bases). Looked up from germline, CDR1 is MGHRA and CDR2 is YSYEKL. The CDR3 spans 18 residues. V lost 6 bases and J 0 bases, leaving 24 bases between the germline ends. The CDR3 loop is CASRTEGSSLVSSYEQYF. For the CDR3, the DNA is TGCGCCAGCAGGACGGAGGGATCAAGTCTGGTAAGCTCCTACGAGCAGTACTTC.

CDR3 DNA sequence: TGTGCCAGCAGCTTCCGACAGACCCGGTGGGGCAATCAGCCCCAGCATTTT. Residues: CASSFRQTRWGNQPQHF. The chain has TRBV7-2 and TRBJ1-5, with a possible D match to TRBD1 (5 bases). The ends were cut back, 3 bases at V and 2 bases at J, with 17 bases in the middle. CDR1 SGHTA and CDR2 FQGNSA come from the germline V gene. The length of the CDR3 is 17 residues.

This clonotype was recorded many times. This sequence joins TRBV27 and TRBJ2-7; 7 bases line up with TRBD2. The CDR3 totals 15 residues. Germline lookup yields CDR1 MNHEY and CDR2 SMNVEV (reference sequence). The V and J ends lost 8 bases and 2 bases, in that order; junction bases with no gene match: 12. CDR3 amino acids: CASSAGPAGTYEQYV. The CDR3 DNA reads TGTGCCAGCTCGGCCGGGCCAGCGGGAACCTACGAGCAGTACGTC.

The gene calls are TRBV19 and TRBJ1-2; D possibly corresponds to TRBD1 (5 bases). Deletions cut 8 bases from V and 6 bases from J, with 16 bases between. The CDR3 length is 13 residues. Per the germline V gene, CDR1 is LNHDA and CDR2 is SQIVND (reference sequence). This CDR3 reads CASAPAGGNGYTF. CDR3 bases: TGTGCCAGTGCCCCGGCGGGGGGGAATGGCTACACCTTC.

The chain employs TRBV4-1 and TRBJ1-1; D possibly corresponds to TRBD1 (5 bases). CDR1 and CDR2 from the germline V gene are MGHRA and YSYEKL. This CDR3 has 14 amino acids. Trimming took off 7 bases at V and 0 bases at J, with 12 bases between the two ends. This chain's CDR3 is CASKSTVMNTEAFF. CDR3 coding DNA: TGCGCCAGCAAATCGACAGTTATGAACACTGAAGCTTTCTTT.

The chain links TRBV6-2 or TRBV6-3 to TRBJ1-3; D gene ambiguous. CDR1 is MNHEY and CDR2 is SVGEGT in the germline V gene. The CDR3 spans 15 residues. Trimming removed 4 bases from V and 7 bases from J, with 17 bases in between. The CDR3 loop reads CASSSPHREWNTIYF. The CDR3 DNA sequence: TGTGCCAGCAGTTCGCCACACCGGGAGTGGAACACCATATATTTT.